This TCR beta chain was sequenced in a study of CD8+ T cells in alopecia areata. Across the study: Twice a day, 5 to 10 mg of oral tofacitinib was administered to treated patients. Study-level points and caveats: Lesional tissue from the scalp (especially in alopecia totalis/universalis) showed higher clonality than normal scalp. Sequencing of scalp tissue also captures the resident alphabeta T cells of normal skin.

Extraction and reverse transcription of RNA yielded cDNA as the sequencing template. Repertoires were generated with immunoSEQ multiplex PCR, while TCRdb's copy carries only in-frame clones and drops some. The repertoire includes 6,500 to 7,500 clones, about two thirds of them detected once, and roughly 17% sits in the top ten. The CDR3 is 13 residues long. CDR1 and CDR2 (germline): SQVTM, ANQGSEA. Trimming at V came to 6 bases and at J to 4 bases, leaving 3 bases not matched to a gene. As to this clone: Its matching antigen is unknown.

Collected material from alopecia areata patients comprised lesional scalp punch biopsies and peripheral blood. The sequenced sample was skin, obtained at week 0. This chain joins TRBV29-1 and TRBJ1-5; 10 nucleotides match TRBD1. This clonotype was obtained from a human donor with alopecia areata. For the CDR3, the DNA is TGCAGCGTGGGACAGGGGCTAAATCAGCCCCAGCATTTT. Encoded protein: CSVGQGLNQPQHF.